The 28 T cell receptor beta chains presented below share a single source sample, sequenced in a study of spatial heterogeneity in lung cancer. TCRdb reprocessed the 5' RACE reads with MiXCR, giving one entry per CDR3 protein. The sample holds about 45,000 distinct CDR3 sequences; 12% are singletons and the top ten take about 43%. The sample's time point: sample taken at primary tumor resection. Unsorted whole RNA from tumor, nontumor lung or frozen PBMC underwent sequencing. Here the sequenced sample was PBMCs, taken at surgery. These receptors originate from a female donor with early-stage non-small cell lung cancer.

This clonotype has only a few counts. V is TRBV11-2 and J is TRBJ2-2; TRBD2 aligns across 8 bases. Per the germline V gene, CDR1 is SGHAT and CDR2 is FQNNGV. CDR3 length equals 18 residues. The V gene end was trimmed by 1 base and the J gene end by 2 bases; junction bases not matched to a gene: 9. The CDR3 DNA sequence: TGTGCCAGCAGCTTAGCAGGAGCGGGGGAGATCAACACCGGGGAGCTGTTTTTT. Translating it yields CASSLAGAGEINTGELFF.

This clonotype was observed many times. The V gene is TRBV6-4, the J gene TRBJ2-3; TRBD2 aligns across 8 bases. The CDR3 has 15 amino acids. The germline V gene has CDR1 MRHNA and CDR2 SNTAGT. Trimming at V came to 2 bases and at J to 5 bases, leaving 6 bases not matched to a gene. CDR3 region: CASSDSGGLGDTQYF. The CDR3, as DNA: TGTGCCAGCAGTGACAGCGGGGGCTTAGGAGATACGCAGTATTTT.

CDR3 in amino acids: CASYPRRAPGDTQYF. The CDR3 bases are TGCGCCAGCTATCCGAGGAGGGCGCCCGGAGATACGCAGTATTTT. The chain recombines TRBV5-1 with TRBJ2-3, with D tentatively TRBD2 (6 bases). Germline lookup yields CDR1 SGHRS and CDR2 YFSETQ. Trimming removed 7 bases at V and 5 bases at J, with 20 bases between. This CDR3 is built from 15 residues.

In its sample, this clonotype was seen many times. The chain has TRBV15 and TRBJ2-3; a weak D match, TRBD1 (5 bases). The ends were cut back, 0 bases at V and 4 bases at J, with 8 bases in the middle. The V gene's germline CDR1 is LNHNV and CDR2 YYDKDF (reference sequence). The CDR3 runs 14 residues. CDR3 coding DNA: TGTGCCACCAGCAGAGATCGCAGGGCAGATACGCAGTATTTT. Amino acids: CATSRDRRADTQYF.

About this clonotype: The germline gene is not matched at one end of the junction; a read error may be the cause. V and J are TRBV29-1 and TRBJ2-3; 8 bases match TRBD1. The germline CDR1 and CDR2 sequences are SQVTM and ANQGSEA. The CDR3 has 13 residues. Written as DNA, the CDR3 is TGCAGCGGAGCAGGGGGCTATACAGATACGCGGTATTTT. As protein: CSGAGGYTDTRYF.

This clonotype was detected only a few times. The chain has TRBV28 and TRBJ2-7; 8 bases are shared with TRBD1. CDR1 MDHEN and CDR2 SYDVKM come from the germline V gene. J was trimmed by 3 bases and V by 1 base; bases with no gene match: 8. The CDR3 loop spans 16 amino acids. The DNA of the CDR3 is TGTGCCAGCAGTTTATTGGGGACAGGCCCCCTCTACGAGCAGTACTTC. Residues: CASSLLGTGPLYEQYF.

This clonotype has ten or more counts. The genes are TRBV6-2 or TRBV6-3 and TRBJ2-5; possible D gene TRBD1, 5 bases. CDR1 is MNHEY and CDR2 is SVGEGT in the germline V gene. V was pared by 7 bases and J by 5 bases, with 14 bases between. CDR3 size: 13 residues. The CDR3 loop is CASTPGPGETQYF. The CDR3, as DNA: TGTGCCAGCACCCCAGGGCCTGGGGAGACCCAGTACTTC.

There are a few counts of this clonotype. This sequence joins TRBV6-6 and TRBJ1-5; D possibly corresponds to TRBD1 (6 bases). V dropped 1 base and J dropped 3 bases, with 10 bases sitting between them. Germline CDR1 MNHNY, CDR2 SVGAGI (reference sequence). This CDR3 has 15 residues. The DNA for the CDR3 is TGTGCCAGCAGTTACTTTCGGACAGACAATCAGCCCCAGCATTTT. Its translation: CASSYFRTDNQPQHF.

This clonotype has just a few counts. The J gene is TRBJ2-7, the V gene TRBV15; D is uncertain. Germline lookup yields CDR1 LNHNV and CDR2 YYDKDF (reference sequence). Trimming stripped 1 base from V and 0 bases from J, with 7 bases between. This CDR3 region has 14 residues. The CDR3 region has the DNA TGTGCCACCAGCAGAGTGTACAGCTCCTACGAGCAGTACTTC. This encodes CATSRVYSSYEQYF.

This clonotype was detected only a few times. The V call is TRBV4-2, the J call TRBJ2-5, with 13 bases fitting TRBD2. The CDR3 contains 17 residues. Unmatched junction bases numbered 7, after V lost 3 bases and J lost 3 bases. Germline V CDR1 and CDR2: LGHNA, YNFKEQ. CDR3 sequence: CASSQGGTSGNEETQYF. The CDR3 DNA is TGTGCCAGCAGCCAGGGAGGGACTAGCGGGAACGAAGAGACCCAGTACTTC.

This clonotype came up many times. The chain employs TRBV7-2 and TRBJ2-5, with 7 bases identical to TRBD2. The CDR3 has 18 amino acids. Germline-derived CDR1 and CDR2 are SGHTA and FQGNSA. After removal of 6 bases from V and 2 bases from J, the junction contained 18 bases not matched to a gene. CDR3: CASSQTGGLRVGQETQYF. CDR3 sequence (DNA): TGTGCCAGCAGTCAGACGGGGGGACTAAGAGTCGGACAAGAGACCCAGTACTTC.

This clonotype appeared many times. The chain links TRBV5-1 to TRBJ2-7; D unresolved. The CDR3 contains 15 residues. V lost 5 bases, J lost 1 base, and 16 bases lay in between. Germline V gives CDR1 SGHRS, CDR2 YFSETQ. CDR3: CASRPHETLSYEQYF. DNA for the CDR3: TGCGCCAGCAGACCCCACGAGACCCTATCCTACGAGCAGTACTTC.

This clonotype was seen only a few times. The chain combines TRBV12-3 or TRBV12-4 with TRBJ1-1; no clear D gene. Trimming took 8 bases from V and 5 from J, leaving 12 bases between them. This CDR3 is built from 12 residues. The CDR3 sequence is CASAFAGTEAFF. The CDR3 DNA reads TGTGCCAGCGCCTTTGCCGGTACTGAAGCTTTCTTT.

This clonotype was seen only a few times. The chain couples TRBV11-2 to TRBJ2-1; the match to TRBD2 covers 7 bases. Germline V gene lookup returns CDR1 SGHAT and CDR2 FQNNGV. Unmatched junction bases numbered 4, after V lost 2 bases and J lost 9 bases. The CDR3 consists of 13 residues. As DNA, the CDR3 is TGTGCCAGCAGCTTACATACTAGCGTTGAGCAGTTCTTC. Translation: CASSLHTSVEQFF.

The CDR3 loop reads CASSSAGNTEAFF. Here the CDR3 DNA reads TGTGCCAGCAGTTCCGCGGGGAACACTGAAGCTTTCTTT. The rearrangement joins TRBV28 to TRBJ1-1; D not certain. CDR3 length equals 13 residues. Germline assignment: CDR1 MDHEN and CDR2 SYDVKM. Trimming took 4 bases from V and 1 from J, leaving 7 bases between them.

In its sample, this clonotype was seen a few times. This CDR3 is CASSLAAGVNIQYF. The CDR3 nucleotides are TGTGCCAGCAGCTTAGCCGCGGGGGTAAACATTCAGTACTTC. The V call is TRBV7-6, the J call TRBJ2-4; 7 nucleotides line up with TRBD2. From germline, CDR1 is SGHVS and CDR2 FNYEAQ. The CDR3 totals 14 residues. V lost 0 bases and J lost 6; bases outside the gene matches: 2.

This clonotype was counted ten times or more. The V call is TRBV20-1, the J call TRBJ1-6, with D unclear. Germline assignment: CDR1 DFQATT and CDR2 SNEGSKA (reference sequence). The germline V and J ends were trimmed by 1 base and 7 bases, with 11 bases remaining between them. The CDR3 has 14 residues. CDR3 region: CSARAAVANSPLHF. The DNA for the CDR3 is TGCAGTGCTAGAGCGGCAGTAGCCAATTCACCCCTCCACTTT.

The CDR3 DNA reads TGCAGTGCTAGCTTCCAGGGGCGGAGAGAGACCCAGTACTTC. Translation gives CSASFQGRRETQYF. V and J are TRBV20-1 and TRBJ2-5, with a tentative D call TRBD1 (6 bases). Germline V gives CDR1 DFQATT, CDR2 SNEGSKA (reference sequence). V lost 3 bases and J 4 bases, leaving 15 bases between the germline ends. The CDR3 is 14 residues long.

This clonotype turned up a few times. CDR3 nucleotide sequence: TGTGCCAGCAGCTTAGATCGCTGGATTCCCGAAGAGACCCAGTACTTC. Its translation: CASSLDRWIPEETQYF. This rearrangement joins TRBV11-2 to TRBJ2-5; D not certain. Germline V gene data show CDR1 as SGHAT and CDR2 as FQNNGV. Trimming took off 0 bases at V and 3 bases at J, with 14 bases between the two ends. This CDR3 has 16 amino acids.

In this sample, this clonotype turned up a few times. The chain carries TRBV5-1 and TRBJ2-1; TRBD1 aligns across 9 bases. Germline V gene lookup returns CDR1 SGHRS and CDR2 YFSETQ. J gave up 6 bases and V 0 bases, and 1 base lay outside the gene matches. The CDR3 spans 14 residues. The CDR3 loop is CASSLGGQGNEQFF. The CDR3 bases are TGCGCCAGCAGCTTGGGGGGACAGGGCAATGAGCAGTTCTTC.

With regard to this clonotype: A much larger clone lies one base from this, so it may be a read error. This CDR3 is missing its conserved last phenylalanine or tryptophan, likely due to a read error. The V call is TRBV28, the J call TRBJ2-7; no clear D gene. The germline V gene encodes CDR1 MDHEN and CDR2 SYDVKM. The CDR3 length is 12 residues. V was cut by 7 bases and J by 2 bases, with 9 bases left in between. In DNA form, the CDR3 reads TGTGCCAGCACCGGCAACACCTACGAGCAGTACTAC. Residues: CASTGNTYEQYY.

This clonotype was seen repeatedly, ten times or more. V usage is TRBV3-1 and J usage is TRBJ2-5, with D unresolved. Trimming took 3 bases from V and 1 from J, leaving 9 bases between them. Germline V gene data show CDR1 as LGHDT and CDR2 as YNNKEL (reference sequence). The CDR3 spans 14 residues. CDR3: CASSHHPPQETQYF. The CDR3 bases are TGTGCCAGCAGCCATCACCCCCCCCAAGAGACCCAGTACTTC.

This chain joins TRBV3-1 and TRBJ2-1; 7 nucleotides agree with TRBD2. Germline trimming cut 1 base from V and 0 bases from J; bases unmatched to any gene: 6. The CDR3 contains 17 residues. Germline V gene data show CDR1 as LGHDT and CDR2 as YNNKEL (reference sequence). Here the CDR3 DNA reads TGTGCCAGCAGCCAAGGGAGAGCGGGGTTCTCCTACAATGAGCAGTTCTTC. It is translated as CASSQGRAGFSYNEQFF.

This clonotype was counted between two and nine times. The chain links TRBV9 to TRBJ2-5, with 7 bases fitting TRBD1. Trimming at V came to 3 bases and at J to 3 bases, leaving 8 bases not matched to a gene. The CDR3 totals 15 residues. The germline gives CDR1 SGDLS, CDR2 YYNGEE. CDR3 loop: CASSATGTEEETQYF. The CDR3 DNA reads TGTGCCAGCAGCGCCACCGGGACAGAGGAAGAGACCCAGTACTTC.

There are many counts of this clonotype. The rearrangement joins TRBV29-1 to TRBJ1-2, with TRBD1 identical over 11 bases. The CDR3 runs to 15 residues. The ends lost 6 bases at V and 5 bases at J; junction bases unmatched: 11. The V gene's germline CDR1 is SQVTM and CDR2 ANQGSEA. The CDR3 sequence is CSVTGTGGMPYGYTF. The CDR3 coding sequence is TGCAGCGTCACAGGGACAGGGGGAATGCCGTATGGCTACACCTTC.

This clonotype was seen many times. This chain uses TRBV5-1 with TRBJ1-1; perhaps TRBD1 as D (5 bases). Trimming took 4 bases from V and 1 from J, leaving 8 bases between them. The CDR3 is made up of 13 amino acids. Germline CDR1 reads SGHRS; CDR2 reads YFSETQ. The CDR3 loop reads CASSRTGNTEAFF. The CDR3 bases are TGCGCCAGCAGCCGAACAGGGAACACTGAAGCTTTCTTT.

There are many counts of this clonotype. The chain uses TRBV3-1 and TRBJ2-1, with no clear D. This CDR3 comprises 12 residues. In germline, CDR1 is LGHDT, CDR2 YNNKEL (reference sequence). V was cut by 3 bases and J by 2 bases, with 2 bases left in between. The CDR3 region is CASSQTYNEQFF. CDR3 DNA sequence: TGTGCCAGCAGCCAGACCTACAATGAGCAGTTCTTC.

This clonotype was seen ten or more times. This chain uses TRBV27 with TRBJ2-2; D gene ambiguous. CDR3 length: 14 amino acids. CDR1 is MNHEY, CDR2 SMNVEV, per germline (reference sequence). V was shortened by 0 bases and J by 1 base, with 3 bases between the two germline ends. The CDR3 sequence is CASSLSGNTGELFF. The CDR3, as DNA: TGTGCCAGCAGTTTATCGGGGAACACCGGGGAGCTGTTTTTT.